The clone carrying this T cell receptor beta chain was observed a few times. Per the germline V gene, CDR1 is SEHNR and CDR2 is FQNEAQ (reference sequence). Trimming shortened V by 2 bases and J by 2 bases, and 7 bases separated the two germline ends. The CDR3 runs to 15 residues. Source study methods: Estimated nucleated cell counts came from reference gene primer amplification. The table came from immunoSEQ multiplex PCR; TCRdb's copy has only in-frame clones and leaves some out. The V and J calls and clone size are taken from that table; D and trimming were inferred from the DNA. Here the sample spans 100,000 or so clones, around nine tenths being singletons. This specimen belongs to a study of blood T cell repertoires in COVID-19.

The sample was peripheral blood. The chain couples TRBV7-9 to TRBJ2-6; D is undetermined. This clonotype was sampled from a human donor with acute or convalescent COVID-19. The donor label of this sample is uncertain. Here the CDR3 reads CASSLQVPGANVLTF. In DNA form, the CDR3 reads TGTGCCAGCAGCTTACAGGTTCCTGGGGCCAACGTCCTGACTTTC.